This TCR beta chain was captured by sequencing in a study of shared clonotypes between healthy human individuals. In regard to this clone: Its antigen is not identified.

CDR3 length: 13 residues. V was clipped by 2 bases and J by 7 bases, with 11 bases between them. Germline CDR1 is KGHSH and CDR2 is LQKENI. Naive-designated CD8 cells lacked CD45RO, were positively enriched for CCR7, and omitted terminally differentiated effector memory CD45RA+ cells. Using immunoSEQ multiplex PCR, the repertoire was profiled, and TCRdb retains in-frame clones only, with some absent. The sample lists around 600,000 clones, roughly 98% occurring once. Whole-study findings and limits: Estimated clonotype richness was generally higher in naive than memory subsets.

This sequence joins TRBV18 and TRBJ1-1, with D possibly being TRBD1 (5 bases). The TCR sequence derives from a young man in good health. Sample: naive CD8+ T cells sorted from blood. The CDR3 reads CASSPSREDEAFF. As DNA, the CDR3 is TGTGCCAGCTCACCAAGCAGGGAGGATGAAGCTTTCTTT. Drawing the rest from reference TRBV18 and TRBJ1-1, the complete variable domain is NAGVMQNPRHLVRRRGQEARLRCSPMKGHSHVYWYRQLPEEGLKFMVYLQKENIIDESGMPKERFSAEFPKEGPSILRIQQVVRGDSAAYFCASSPSREDEAFFGQGTRLTVV.